This T cell receptor beta chain was sequenced in a study of CD8 T cells in ankylosing spondylitis. Study results and caveats: Clones that were linked to disease were CD8+ and were relatively rare in peripheral blood. Reactive arthritis synovial fluid and blood previously showed some of these motif variants. Ankylosing spondylitis blood seemed to carry a telltale TCR beta motif made of fewer than 10 highly homologous variants.

Germline loops: CDR1 DFQATT, CDR2 SNEGSKA (reference sequence). Losses at the gene ends were 0 bases for V and 2 bases for J; bases not matched to a gene: 5. The CDR3 loop spans 16 amino acids. Molecular-barcoded quantitative 5'-RACE produced these TCR beta libraries. TCRdb reprocessed the 5' RACE reads with MiXCR, giving one entry per CDR3 protein. The table has over 200,000 distinct CDR3 sequences, around 18% seen once. On this clonotype: Its antigen remains unknown.

Material: blood, either unsorted or a sorted T cell fraction (not recorded which). This chain uses TRBV20-1 with TRBJ2-1; 9 bases match TRBD2. This TCR was sampled from a male donor with ankylosing spondylitis. This CDR3 is CSARDMASGAYNEQFF. CDR3 bases: TGCAGTGCTAGAGATATGGCTAGCGGGGCCTACAATGAGCAGTTCTTC.